Following are 23 T cell receptor beta chains from one sample sequenced in a study of blood T cell repertoires in COVID-19. Repertoires were generated with immunoSEQ multiplex PCR, while TCRdb's copy carries only in-frame clones and drops some. The sample yields some 290,000 clones, roughly 90% seen once. The specimen was peripheral blood. Source of these receptors: a woman aged 45 to 65 who had recovered from COVID-19.

This clone was recorded a few times. CDR3 protein: CASTPLIGSEQYF. The CDR3 coding sequence is TGTGCCAGCACCCCCCTGATAGGGAGCGAGCAGTACTTC. This chain uses TRBV3-1 (or the pseudogene TRBV3-2) with TRBJ2-7; weak D call: TRBD2 (5 bases). There are 13 residues in the CDR3. Per germline, CDR1 LGHDT and CDR2 YNNKEL (reference sequence). The germline V and J ends were trimmed by 7 bases and 6 bases, with 16 bases remaining between them.

The rearrangement links TRBV28 to TRBJ2-1; 10 bases fit TRBD2. V trimming: 7 bases; J trimming: 4 bases; junction bases outside the gene matches: 7. The germline V gene has CDR1 MDHEN and CDR2 SYDVKM. The CDR3 has 15 residues. CDR3: CASTKLAGYYNEQFF. As DNA, the CDR3 is TGTGCCAGCACCAAACTAGCGGGATATTACAATGAGCAGTTCTTC.

The chain recombines TRBV28 with TRBJ2-1; 11 bases map to TRBD2. V shed 8 bases and J 6 bases; nucleotides not matched to a gene: 6. Germline V gives CDR1 MDHEN, CDR2 SYDVKM. This CDR3 contains 14 residues. In DNA, the CDR3 is TGTGCCAGCCGGCGACTAGCGGGGATCAATGAGCAGTTCTTC. It specifies CASRRLAGINEQFF.

The chain uses TRBV3-1 (or the pseudogene TRBV3-2) and TRBJ1-1, with 8 bases identical to TRBD1. CDR1 and CDR2 from the germline V gene are LGHDT and YNNKEL (reference sequence). V lost 2 bases to trimming and J lost 11 bases; unmatched junction nucleotides: 16. The CDR3 is 16 amino acids. The DNA of the CDR3 is TGTGCCAGCAGCCAATTGGCAGTCCGAAATTACAGGGGGGCTTTCTTT. It codes for CASSQLAVRNYRGAFF.

The gene calls are TRBV5-5 and TRBJ2-7; 9 bases fit TRBD2. Germline CDR1 reads SGHKS; CDR2 reads YYEKEE (reference sequence). This CDR3 contains 16 residues. After removal of 0 bases from V and 4 bases from J, the junction contained 8 bases not matched to a gene. CDR3 nucleotide sequence: TGTGCCAGCAGCTTGGATGGCGGGGGGGTCGGATACGAGCAGTACTTC. Encoded protein: CASSLDGGGVGYEQYF.

The genes are TRBV6-5 and TRBJ2-3; tentative D call: TRBD1 (5 bases). Trimming shortened V by 5 bases and J by 3 bases, and 9 bases separated the two germline ends. The CDR3 loop spans 13 amino acids. Germline V gene data show CDR1 as MNHEY and CDR2 as SVGAGI. For the CDR3, the DNA is TGTGCCAGCAGTCAGCCAGGGACAGATACGCAGTATTTT. As protein: CASSQPGTDTQYF.

The chain uses TRBV7-6 and TRBJ2-3; TRBD1 matches 8 bases. The germline gives CDR1 SGHVS, CDR2 FNYEAQ. The CDR3 totals 18 residues. The V segment lost 1 base and the J segment 6 bases; nucleotides outside the gene matches: 15. The DNA of the CDR3 is TGTGCCAGCAGCTTAGGGGCCGGGACAGGCTTACGTCCGGATACGCAGTATTTT. Translation gives CASSLGAGTGLRPDTQYF.

V is TRBV5-6 and J is TRBJ2-7; TRBD2 aligns across 12 bases. The V segment lost 7 bases and the J segment 4 bases; nucleotides outside the gene matches: 9. The germline CDR1 and CDR2 sequences are SGHDT and YYEEEE. The CDR3 length is 15 residues. Written as DNA, the CDR3 is TGTGCCAGCCGCTGGACTAGCGGGAATTGGTACGAGCAGTACTTC. It specifies CASRWTSGNWYEQYF.

A single count supports this clone. Other DNA variants within this sample encode the same CDR3. The chain combines TRBV7-9 with TRBJ1-4; TRBD1 agrees at 7 bases. The CDR3 is 14 amino acids. From germline, CDR1 is SEHNR and CDR2 FQNEAQ (reference sequence). With 1 base clipped from V and 8 bases from J, the junction kept 4 bases outside the gene matches. The CDR3 here is CASSLGQGGEKLFF. The CDR3 nucleotides read TGTGCCAGCAGCTTAGGCCAGGGGGGAGAAAAACTGTTTTTT.

This chain connects TRBV5-8 to TRBJ1-1; D perhaps matches TRBD1 (5 bases). Germline V gene lookup returns CDR1 SGHTS and CDR2 YDEGEE. The CDR3 has 17 residues. V lost 0 bases, J lost 7 bases, and 22 bases lay in between. The CDR3 spells CASSLARQGVFSGEAFF. Here the CDR3 DNA reads TGTGCCAGCAGCTTGGCTAGGCAGGGTGTGTTTAGCGGTGAAGCTTTCTTT.

The V call is TRBV29-1, the J call TRBJ1-2, with TRBD1 as a possible D gene (5 bases). Per the germline V gene, CDR1 is SQVTM and CDR2 is ANQGSEA. Trimming removed 0 bases from V and 4 bases from J, with 18 bases in between. The CDR3 has 16 residues. The CDR3 loop reads CSVEDRGGDQFYGYTF. The CDR3 coding sequence is TGCAGCGTTGAAGATCGCGGAGGGGACCAATTCTATGGCTACACCTTC.

The chain is built from TRBV6-5 and TRBJ2-5, with 8 positions matching TRBD1. The CDR3 contains 14 residues. V gave up 6 bases and J gave up 5 bases; unmatched junction bases: 8. The V gene's germline CDR1 is MNHEY and CDR2 SVGAGI. The DNA for the CDR3 is TGTGCCAGCAGCCGGGGACAGGTCTCCGAGACCCAGTACTTC. Protein product: CASSRGQVSETQYF.

J is TRBJ2-1 and V is TRBV30, with D possibly TRBD2 on 6 matching bases. The CDR3 has 13 amino acids. CDR1 is GTSNPN and CDR2 is SVGIG in the germline V gene (reference sequence). Trimming took off 2 bases at V and 10 bases at J, with 15 bases between the two ends. This CDR3 reads CAWSLANRGEQFF. In DNA, the CDR3 is TGTGCCTGGAGTCTAGCAAACCGGGGGGAGCAGTTCTTC.

The CDR3 coding sequence is TGTGCCAGCAGTGAGGCGAAGAGCGTCGACAATGAGCAGTTCTTC. Protein sequence: CASSEAKSVDNEQFF. The chain employs TRBV6-4 and TRBJ2-1; D not certain. Germline CDR1 is MRHNA and CDR2 is SNTAGT. The CDR3 has 15 amino acids. V was pared by 3 bases and J by 5 bases, with 14 bases between.

This chain joins TRBV10-3 and TRBJ1-1, with a tentative D call TRBD1 (6 bases). V lost 6 bases and J lost 4, with 9 bases in between. CDR1 ENHRY and CDR2 SYGVKD come from the germline V gene. The CDR3 extends over 12 amino acids. The CDR3 reads CAISGGLTEAFF. As DNA, the CDR3 is TGTGCCATCAGCGGGGGGCTCACTGAAGCTTTCTTT.

V gene TRBV7-6 combines with J gene TRBJ2-3; D not certain. V dropped 4 bases and J dropped 3 bases, with 5 bases sitting between them. Germline V lookup: CDR1 SGHVS, CDR2 FNYEAQ. This CDR3 has 12 residues. CDR3 in amino acids: CASSSLTDTQYF. The DNA for the CDR3 is TGTGCCAGCAGCTCCCTGACAGATACGCAGTATTTT.

The chain combines TRBV13 with TRBJ1-5; 8 nucleotides match TRBD1. With 0 bases clipped from V and 6 bases from J, the junction kept 10 bases outside the gene matches. Germline CDR1 PRHDT, CDR2 FYEKMQ (reference sequence). This CDR3 is built from 17 residues. The CDR3 coding sequence is TGTGCCAGCAGCTTAGGGTTAGGGCAGGGGGCAGGTCAGCCCCAGCATTTT. This sequence encodes CASSLGLGQGAGQPQHF. The full variable domain, completed using reference TRBV13 and TRBJ1-5, is AAGVIQSPRHLIKEKRETATLKCYPIPRHDTVYWYQQGPGQDPQFLISFYEKMQSDKGSIPDRFSAQQFSDYHSELNMSSLELGDSALYFCASSLGLGQGAGQPQHFGDGTRLSIL.

The chain joins TRBV5-6 to TRBJ2-5; TRBD1 is a possible D gene (6 bases). Trimming took 3 bases from V and 7 from J, leaving 13 bases between them. Germline V CDR1 and CDR2: SGHDT, YYEEEE. The CDR3 contains 13 residues. CDR3 loop: CASSSDRLGTQYF. The CDR3 DNA sequence: TGTGCCAGCAGCTCTGACAGGTTAGGGACCCAGTACTTC.

The count of this clone is one. V and J are TRBV5-1 and TRBJ1-3, with 8 bases aligning to TRBD1. Germline lookup yields CDR1 SGHRS and CDR2 YFSETQ. CDR3 length: 16 residues. With V trimmed by 2 bases and J by 0 bases, 4 bases remained unmatched. CDR3 nucleotide sequence: TGCGCCAGCAGCTTCGACAGGGGTTACTCTGGAAACACCATATATTTT. This translates into CASSFDRGYSGNTIYF.

This chain joins TRBV5-6 and TRBJ1-4; 9 bases map to TRBD1. CDR1 is SGHDT, CDR2 YYEEEE, per germline. This CDR3 contains 15 residues. After removal of 4 bases from V and 5 bases from J, the junction contained 6 bases not matched to a gene. Here the CDR3 reads CASSLRQGGNEKLFF. DNA for the CDR3: TGTGCCAGCAGCCTCCGACAGGGGGGCAATGAAAAACTGTTTTTT.

This clone came up once. The chain recombines TRBV7-9 with TRBJ1-1, with 9 bases lining up with TRBD1. In germline, CDR1 is SEHNR, CDR2 FQNEAQ (reference sequence). With V trimmed by 1 base and J by 3 bases, 9 bases remained unmatched. CDR3 length equals 17 residues. The DNA of the CDR3 is TGTGCCAGCAGCTTAGGAAGGACAGGGGCCCGGTACACTGAAGCTTTCTTT. Translated: CASSLGRTGARYTEAFF.

The chain uses TRBV6-5 and TRBJ2-1; D unresolved. CDR1 MNHEY and CDR2 SVGAGI come from the germline V gene. The CDR3 has 14 residues. V was pared by 0 bases and J by 3 bases, with 6 bases between. DNA of the CDR3: TGTGCCAGCAGTTACTCGCGAATCTACAATGAGCAGTTCTTC. Protein product: CASSYSRIYNEQFF.

This clone was seen a single time. The genes are TRBV30 and TRBJ1-4; no definite D call. Germline V gene sequence: CDR1 GTSNPN, CDR2 SVGIG (reference sequence). This CDR3 has 15 residues. The germline V and J ends were trimmed by 1 base and 5 bases, with 14 bases remaining between them. The CDR3 nucleotides read TGTGCCTGGAGTGCGAGAGGCCGAGGGAATGAAAAACTGTTTTTT. Translation: CAWSARGRGNEKLFF.